This TCR beta chain was observed in a study of identical twins' blood T cells. On this clonotype itself: A read error may account for a junction end that differs from germline.

Each CDR3 protein gets one entry after TCRdb re-called the 5' RACE reads with MiXCR. Counted here are around 380,000 distinct CDR3 sequences, about 28% occurring once; the ten biggest clones make up approximately 6.6%. The TCR was taken from a woman aged 18-49 years in good health. Source material: PBMCs.

This CDR3 reads CASSLETGQETRYF. The CDR3 DNA is TGTGCCAGCAGCTTAGAGACTGGGCAAGAGACCCGGTACTTC. The V call is TRBV5-6, the J call TRBJ2-5, with D unclear. Germline V gene sequence: CDR1 SGHDT, CDR2 YYEEEE. This CDR3 region has 14 residues.